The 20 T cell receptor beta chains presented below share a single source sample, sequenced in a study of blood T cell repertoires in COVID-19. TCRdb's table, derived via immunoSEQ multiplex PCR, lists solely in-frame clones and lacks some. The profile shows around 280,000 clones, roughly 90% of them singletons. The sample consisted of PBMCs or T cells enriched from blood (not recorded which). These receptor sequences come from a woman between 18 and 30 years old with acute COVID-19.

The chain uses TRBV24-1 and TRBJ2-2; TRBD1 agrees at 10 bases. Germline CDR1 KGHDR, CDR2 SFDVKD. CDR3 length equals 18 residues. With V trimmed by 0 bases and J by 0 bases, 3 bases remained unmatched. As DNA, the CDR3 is TGTGCCACCAGTGATTTGGGACAGGGGGAGGCGAACACCGGGGAGCTGTTTTTT. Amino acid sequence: CATSDLGQGEANTGELFF.

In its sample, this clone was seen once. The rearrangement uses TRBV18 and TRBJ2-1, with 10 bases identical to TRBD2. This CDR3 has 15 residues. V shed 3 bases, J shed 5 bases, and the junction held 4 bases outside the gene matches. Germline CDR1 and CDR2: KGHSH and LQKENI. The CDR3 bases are TGTGCCAGCTCACCGCTTGGACTAGCGGACAATGAGCAGTTCTTC. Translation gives CASSPLGLADNEQFF.

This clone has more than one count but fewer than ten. The CDR3 reads CASSTRDTYEQYF. The CDR3 nucleotides are TGTGCCAGCAGCACCCGGGACACCTACGAGCAGTACTTC. The chain combines TRBV11-3 with TRBJ2-7; the D gene is possibly TRBD1 (6 bases). The CDR3 runs to 13 residues. CDR1 SGHNT and CDR2 YENEEA come from the germline V gene. Trimming took 5 bases from V and 2 from J, leaving 10 bases between them. Based on the CDR3 plus reference TRBV11-3 and TRBJ2-7, the full variable domain is EAGVVQSPRYKIIEKKQPVAFWCNPISGHNTLYWYLQNLGQGPELLIRYENEEAVDDSQLPKDRFSAERLKGVDSTLKIQPAELGDSAVYLCASSTRDTYEQYFGPGTRLTVT.

The CDR3 spells CATSRGDRTNSPLHF. The CDR3 nucleotides are TGTGCCACCAGCAGAGGGGACAGGACGAATTCACCCCTCCACTTT. This sequence joins TRBV15 and TRBJ1-6; 8 bases align to TRBD1. In germline, CDR1 is LNHNV, CDR2 YYDKDF (reference sequence). This CDR3 region has 15 residues. J gave up 7 bases and V 1 base, and 3 bases lay outside the gene matches.

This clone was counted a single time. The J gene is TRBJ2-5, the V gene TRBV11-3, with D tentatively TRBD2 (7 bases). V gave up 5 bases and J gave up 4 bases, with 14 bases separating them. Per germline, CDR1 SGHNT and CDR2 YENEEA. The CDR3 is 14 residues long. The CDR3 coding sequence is TGTGCCAGCAGCAAGGGGGAGGGGTCAGAGACCCAGTACTTC. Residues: CASSKGEGSETQYF.

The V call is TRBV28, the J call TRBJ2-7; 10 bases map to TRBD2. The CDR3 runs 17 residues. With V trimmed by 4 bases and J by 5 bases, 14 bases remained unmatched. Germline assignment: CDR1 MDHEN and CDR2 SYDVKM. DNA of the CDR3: TGTGCCAGCAGTTACGCCCCCGCTAGCGGGAGATTCGACGAGCAGTACTTC. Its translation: CASSYAPASGRFDEQYF.

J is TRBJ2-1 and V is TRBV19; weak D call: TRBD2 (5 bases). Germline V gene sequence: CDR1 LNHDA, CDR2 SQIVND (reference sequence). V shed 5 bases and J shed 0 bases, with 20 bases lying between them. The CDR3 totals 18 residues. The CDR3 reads CASSPGRASWSSYNEQFF. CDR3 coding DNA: TGTGCCAGTAGTCCCGGGCGAGCTAGCTGGAGCTCCTACAATGAGCAGTTCTTC.

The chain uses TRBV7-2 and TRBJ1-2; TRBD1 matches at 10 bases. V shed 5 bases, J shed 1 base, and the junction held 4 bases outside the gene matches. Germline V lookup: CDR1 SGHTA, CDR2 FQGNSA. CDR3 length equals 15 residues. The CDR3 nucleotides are TGTGCCAGCAGCCGGACAGGGGGGTATAACTATGGCTACACCTTC. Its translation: CASSRTGGYNYGYTF.

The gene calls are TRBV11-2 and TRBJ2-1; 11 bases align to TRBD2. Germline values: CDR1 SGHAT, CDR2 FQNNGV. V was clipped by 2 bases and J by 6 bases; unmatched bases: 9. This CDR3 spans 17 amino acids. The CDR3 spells CASSLTSGSRFLNEQFF. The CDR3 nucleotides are TGTGCCAGCAGCTTAACTAGCGGGAGCCGGTTTCTCAATGAGCAGTTCTTC.

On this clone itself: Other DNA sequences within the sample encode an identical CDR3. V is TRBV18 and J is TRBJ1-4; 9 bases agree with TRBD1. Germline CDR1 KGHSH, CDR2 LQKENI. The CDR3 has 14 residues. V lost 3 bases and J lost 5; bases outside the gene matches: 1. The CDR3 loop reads CASSPGQGNEKLFF. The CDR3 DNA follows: TGTGCCAGCTCACCCGGACAGGGGAATGAAAAACTGTTTTTT. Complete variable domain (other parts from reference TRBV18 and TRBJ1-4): NAGVMQNPRHLVRRRGQEARLRCSPMKGHSHVYWYRQLPEEGLKFMVYLQKENIIDESGMPKERFSAEFPKEGPSILRIQQVVRGDSAAYFCASSPGQGNEKLFFGSGTQLSVL.

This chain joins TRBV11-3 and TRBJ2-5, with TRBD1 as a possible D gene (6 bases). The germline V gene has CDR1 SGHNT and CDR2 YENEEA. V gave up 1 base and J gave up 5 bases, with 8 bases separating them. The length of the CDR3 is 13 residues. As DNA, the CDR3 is TGTGCCAGCAGCTTAGTAACAGGGGAGACCCAGTACTTC. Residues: CASSLVTGETQYF. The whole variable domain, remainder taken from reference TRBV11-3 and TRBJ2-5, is EAGVVQSPRYKIIEKKQPVAFWCNPISGHNTLYWYLQNLGQGPELLIRYENEEAVDDSQLPKDRFSAERLKGVDSTLKIQPAELGDSAVYLCASSLVTGETQYFGPGTRLLVL.

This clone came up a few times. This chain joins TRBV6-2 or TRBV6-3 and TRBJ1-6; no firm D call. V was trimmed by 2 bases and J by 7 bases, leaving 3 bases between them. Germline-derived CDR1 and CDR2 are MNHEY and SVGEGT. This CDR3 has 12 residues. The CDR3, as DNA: TGTGCCAGCAGTTACCCAAATTCACCCCTCCACTTT. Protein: CASSYPNSPLHF.

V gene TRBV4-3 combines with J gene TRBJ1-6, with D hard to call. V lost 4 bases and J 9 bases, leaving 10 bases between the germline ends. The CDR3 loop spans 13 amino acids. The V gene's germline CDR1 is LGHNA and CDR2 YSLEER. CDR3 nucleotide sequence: TGCGCCAGCAGCCGAATGAGGAGTTCACCCCTCCACTTT. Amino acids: CASSRMRSSPLHF.

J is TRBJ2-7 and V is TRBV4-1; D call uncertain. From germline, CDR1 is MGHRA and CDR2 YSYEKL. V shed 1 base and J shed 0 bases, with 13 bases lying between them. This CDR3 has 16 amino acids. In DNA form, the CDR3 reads TGCGCCAGCAGCCAAGGCGATAGTTGGGCCTCCTACGAGCAGTACTTC. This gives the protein CASSQGDSWASYEQYF.

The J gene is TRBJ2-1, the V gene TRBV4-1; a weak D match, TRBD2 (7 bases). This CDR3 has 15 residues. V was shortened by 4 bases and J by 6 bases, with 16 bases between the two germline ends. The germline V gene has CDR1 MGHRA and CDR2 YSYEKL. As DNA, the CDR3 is TGCGCCAGCAGCCTCCACGGGGGGCTGGGCAATGAGCAGTTCTTC. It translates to CASSLHGGLGNEQFF.

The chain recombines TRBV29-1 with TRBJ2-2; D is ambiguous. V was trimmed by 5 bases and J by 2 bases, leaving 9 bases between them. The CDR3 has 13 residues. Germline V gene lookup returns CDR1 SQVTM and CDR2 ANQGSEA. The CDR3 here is CSVRTDNTGELFF. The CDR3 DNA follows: TGCAGCGTTCGCACAGACAACACCGGGGAGCTGTTTTTT.

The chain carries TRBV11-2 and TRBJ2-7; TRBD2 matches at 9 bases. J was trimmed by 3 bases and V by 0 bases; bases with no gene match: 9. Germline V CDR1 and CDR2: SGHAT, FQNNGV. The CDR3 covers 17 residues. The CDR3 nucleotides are TGTGCCAGCAGCTTAGATGCCAGGGCTAGCGGGAACTACGAGCAGTACTTC. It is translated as CASSLDARASGNYEQYF.

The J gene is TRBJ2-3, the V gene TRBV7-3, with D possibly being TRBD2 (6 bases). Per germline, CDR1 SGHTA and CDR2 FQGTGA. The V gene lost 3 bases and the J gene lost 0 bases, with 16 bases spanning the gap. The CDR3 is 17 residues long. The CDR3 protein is CASSLQPLAPSTDTQYF. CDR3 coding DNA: TGTGCCAGCAGCTTGCAGCCCCTAGCGCCCAGCACAGATACGCAGTATTTT.

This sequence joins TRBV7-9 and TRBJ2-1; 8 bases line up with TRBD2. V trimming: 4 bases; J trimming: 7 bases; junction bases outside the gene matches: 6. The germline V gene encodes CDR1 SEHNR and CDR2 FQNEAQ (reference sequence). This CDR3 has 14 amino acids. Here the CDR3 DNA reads TGTGCCAGCAGCTCGGGACTAGTGATGAATGAGCAGTTCTTC. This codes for CASSSGLVMNEQFF.

Written as DNA, the CDR3 is TGTGCCAGCAGTTTCTTCCAGGGACAGCCCCAGCATTTT. Amino acid sequence: CASSFFQGQPQHF. This chain links TRBV28 with TRBJ1-5; D might be TRBD1 (5 bases). With 3 bases removed from V and 7 bases from J, the gap between germline ends came to 10 bases. In germline, CDR1 is MDHEN, CDR2 SYDVKM. This CDR3 has 13 residues.